This TCR beta chain was observed in a study of technical replicates of blood from a few donors. This CDR3 contains 14 residues. Assay used: immunoSEQ multiplex PCR; TCRdb lists only in-frame clones, some missing. The sample yields some 74,000 clones, roughly 90% seen once. The specimen was T cells isolated from PBMCs. V and J are TRBV21-1 and TRBJ2-2; the table gives TRBD1 as D, unverified against the DNA. TRBV21-1 is a pseudogene segment. This sequence originates from a human donor in good health. The CDR3 is CASTDKGAGGELFF. The DNA for the CDR3 is TGTGCCAGCACCGATAAGGGGGCGGGCGGGGAGCTGTTTTTT.